This T cell receptor (beta chain) was sequenced during a study of blood T cell repertoires in COVID-19. Per the authors' pipeline: Nucleated cell number was recorded as an estimate derived from reference gene primer amplification. The assay was immunoSEQ multiplex PCR, and TCRdb's table has in-frame clones only and misses some. V and J calls plus clone size are reproduced from that table; the DNA served to infer D and trimming. The table lists 490,000 or so clones, roughly nine tenths of them singletons, with approximately 8% in the top ten. CDR1 and CDR2 from the germline V gene are KGHSH and LQKENI. V shed 6 bases and J shed 5 bases, with 14 bases lying between them. The CDR3 extends over 14 amino acids.

This chain links TRBV18 with TRBJ2-1, with D possibly TRBD2 on 5 matching bases. The sequenced sample consisted of PBMCs or T cells enriched from blood (not recorded which). The receptor's source is a woman between 55 and 75 years old who had recovered from COVID-19. CDR3 in amino acids: CASSHNRDNNEQFF. DNA for the CDR3: TGTGCCAGCTCTCATAACCGGGATAACAATGAGCAGTTCTTC.